This entry lists 30 T cell receptor beta chains sequenced from one sample in a study of PD-1 blockade in classical Hodgkin lymphoma. Sample time point: cycle 4 day 1 (C4D1), after 6 weeks of nivolumab. Every patient relapsed after autologous stem cell transplantation, and brentuximab vedotin exposure varied. The authors purified CD4+ T cells from thawed PBMCs by magnetic negative selection. Sequencing used immunoSEQ multiplex PCR; TCRdb keeps in-frame clones, though not all of them. This table has tens of thousands of clones, 65% to 85% appearing once. The sample here was CD4+ T cells from blood, taken before the fourth cycle of nivolumab. These receptors originate from a human donor with classical Hodgkin lymphoma.

The J gene is TRBJ1-5, the V gene TRBV5-1, with 7 bases lining up with TRBD1. CDR1 SGHRS and CDR2 YFSETQ come from the germline V gene. The CDR3 loop spans 15 amino acids. V lost 3 bases and J lost 4; bases outside the gene matches: 7. In DNA, the CDR3 is TGCGCCAGCAGCTACCGGACAGGCCAAAATCAGCCCCAGCATTTT. It specifies CASSYRTGQNQPQHF. Together with reference TRBV5-1 and TRBJ1-5, the CDR3 gives the full variable domain: KAGVTQTPRYLIKTRGQQVTLSCSPISGHRSVSWYQQTPGQGLQFLFEYFSETQRNKGNFPGRFSGRQFSNSRSEMNVSTLELGDSALYLCASSYRTGQNQPQHFGDGTRLSIL.

The V call is TRBV5-1, the J call TRBJ1-3; D is possibly TRBD1 (6 bases). V was clipped by 1 base and J by 6 bases, with 20 bases between them. The CDR3 runs 17 residues. The germline CDR1 and CDR2 sequences are SGHRS and YFSETQ. CDR3 in amino acids: CASSLLAPTGPVNTIYF. CDR3 bases: TGCGCCAGCAGCTTGTTGGCTCCAACAGGGCCGGTAAACACCATATATTTT.

The rearrangement uses TRBV19 and TRBJ2-2; D is ambiguous. The length of the CDR3 is 14 residues. Germline V gene sequence: CDR1 LNHDA, CDR2 SQIVND (reference sequence). The V end was cut by 0 bases, the J end by 1 base, with 3 bases between. CDR3 DNA: TGTGCCAGTAGTATAGATCGGAACACCGGGGAGCTGTTTTTT. It codes for CASSIDRNTGELFF.

The V and J genes are TRBV4-2 and TRBJ2-1; 14 bases map to TRBD2. Trimming removed 7 bases from V and 4 bases from J; junction bases left unmatched: 3. The CDR3 sequence is 15 residues long. Germline CDR1 reads LGHNA; CDR2 reads YNFKEQ. The CDR3 protein is CASTRTSGGYNEQFF. The CDR3 coding sequence is TGTGCCAGCACTCGGACTAGCGGGGGGTACAATGAGCAGTTCTTC.

A remark on this clone: Distinct nucleotide sequences in the sample also encode this CDR3. This chain uses TRBV6-5 with TRBJ2-7; possibly TRBD1 for D (8 bases). Per germline, CDR1 MNHEY and CDR2 SVGAGI. Trimming took 2 bases from V and 3 from J, leaving 14 bases between them. This CDR3 contains 15 residues. The CDR3 loop reads CASSYSGTGIYEQYF. Written as DNA, the CDR3 is TGTGCCAGCAGTTACAGCGGGACAGGAATCTACGAGCAGTACTTC.

The chain uses TRBV6-6 and TRBJ2-3; a weak D match, TRBD2 (6 bases). V was cut by 5 bases and J by 4 bases, with 10 bases left in between. In germline, CDR1 is MNHNY, CDR2 SVGAGI (reference sequence). The CDR3 contains 13 residues. CDR3 nucleotides: TGTGCCAGCAGTCCGCCTAGCGCAGATACGCAGTATTTT. It translates to CASSPPSADTQYF.

The rearrangement uses TRBV10-3 and TRBJ1-2; D is uncertain. CDR1 is ENHRY, CDR2 SYGVKD, per germline. V was pared by 6 bases and J by 2 bases, with 25 bases between. The CDR3 loop spans 18 amino acids. The CDR3 DNA reads TGTGCCATCAGCCGCGCGGTGTTGTACGGCAAAACGAACTATGGCTACACCTTC. Amino acid sequence: CAISRAVLYGKTNYGYTF.

In this sample, this clone turned up once. This rearrangement joins TRBV7-9 to TRBJ2-3; TRBD2 matches at 12 bases. This CDR3 spans 17 amino acids. CDR1 and CDR2 (germline): SEHNR, FQNEAQ (reference sequence). V shed 2 bases and J 1 base; nucleotides not matched to a gene: 4. CDR3 in DNA: TGTGCCAGCAGCTTAACACGACTAGCGGGGGGCACAGATACGCAGTATTTT. This codes for CASSLTRLAGGTDTQYF. Full variable domain (missing parts from reference TRBV7-9 and TRBJ2-3): DTGVSQNPRHKITKRGQNVTFRCDPISEHNRLYWYRQTLGQGPEFLTYFQNEAQLEKSRLLSDRFSAERPKGSFSTLEIQRTEQGDSAMYLCASSLTRLAGGTDTQYFGPGTRLTVL.

The chain is built from TRBV11-2 and TRBJ1-4; D might be TRBD1 (5 bases). The germline V and J ends were trimmed by 0 bases and 8 bases, with 19 bases remaining between them. The germline V gene encodes CDR1 SGHAT and CDR2 FQNNGV. The CDR3 is made up of 17 amino acids. The DNA for the CDR3 is TGTGCCAGCAGCTTAGATCCGGGGGGGAGGCCCCGGGAAAAACTGTTTTTT. It translates to CASSLDPGGRPREKLFF.

J is TRBJ1-2 and V is TRBV10-3; D remains ambiguous. Germline V lookup: CDR1 ENHRY, CDR2 SYGVKD. This CDR3 is 13 amino acids long. V was pared by 4 bases and J by 7 bases, with 13 bases between. The CDR3 DNA is TGTGCCATCAGTGGGGCCAAGGGAGGTGGCTACACCTTC. Translation: CAISGAKGGGYTF.

The chain uses TRBV2 and TRBJ2-2; 8 bases are shared with TRBD2. V shed 7 bases, J shed 2 bases, and the junction held 3 bases outside the gene matches. The CDR3 length is 14 residues. The V gene's germline CDR1 is SNHLY and CDR2 FYNNEI. CDR3 residues: CASNRGGNTGELFF. The DNA of the CDR3 is TGTGCCAGCAACCGGGGGGGCAACACCGGGGAGCTGTTTTTT.

The chain combines TRBV6-6 with TRBJ2-3, with D perhaps matching TRBD2 (7 bases). The CDR3 runs 16 residues. V was trimmed by 6 bases and J by 5 bases, leaving 21 bases between them. Looked up from germline, CDR1 is MNHNY and CDR2 is SVGAGI (reference sequence). The CDR3 DNA reads TGTGCCAGCAGCCCTGGGGGCAGGGTAGCGGGAGATACGCAGTATTTT. This gives the protein CASSPGGRVAGDTQYF.

CDR3 region: CASSSGVDNSPLHF. CDR3 DNA: TGCGCCAGCAGCTCAGGGGTCGATAATTCACCCCTCCACTTT. V and J are TRBV5-1 and TRBJ1-6; tentative D call: TRBD1 (6 bases). Germline assignment: CDR1 SGHRS and CDR2 YFSETQ. V dropped 3 bases and J dropped 5 bases, with 9 bases sitting between them. The CDR3 runs 14 residues.

V and J are TRBV2 and TRBJ1-5; D call uncertain. Germline-derived CDR1 and CDR2 are SNHLY and FYNNEI. Trimming removed 5 bases from V and 1 base from J, with 18 bases in between. This CDR3 comprises 17 residues. The CDR3 spells CASSPSPWVESNQPQHF. DNA for the CDR3: TGTGCCAGCAGTCCCTCCCCCTGGGTGGAGAGCAATCAGCCCCAGCATTTT.

This sequence joins TRBV6-5 and TRBJ1-1; D perhaps matches TRBD1 (5 bases). Trimming took 6 bases from V and 6 from J, leaving 17 bases between them. The CDR3 is 14 residues long. Germline lookup yields CDR1 MNHEY and CDR2 SVGAGI. The DNA for the CDR3 is TGTGCCAGCAGATCCTCTCAGGGTTGGTCTGAAGCTTTCTTT. This encodes CASRSSQGWSEAFF.

In DNA, the CDR3 is TGTGCCAGCAGCGGAGGGGTTCTGGATGAGCAGTTCTTC. This encodes CASSGGVLDEQFF. The genes are TRBV9 and TRBJ2-1; the D call may be TRBD1 or TRBD2 (5 bases each). Germline loops: CDR1 SGDLS, CDR2 YYNGEE. The CDR3 runs 13 residues. V lost 3 bases and J lost 8, with 12 bases in between. The variable domain in full, completed from reference TRBV9 and TRBJ2-1, reads DSGVTQTPKHLITATGQRVTLRCSPRSGDLSVYWYQQSLDQGLQFLIQYYNGEERAKGNILERFSAQQFPDLHSELNLSSLELGDSALYFCASSGGVLDEQFFGPGTRLTVL.

The V and J genes are TRBV21-1 and TRBJ1-4. TRBV21-1 is marked as a pseudogene. The CDR3 is made up of 16 amino acids. The CDR3 is CASRYRGSPTNEKLFF. Written as DNA, the CDR3 is TGTGCCAGCAGATACCGGGGGAGCCCAACTAATGAAAAACTGTTTTTT.

The CDR3 nucleotides read TGTGCCAGTAAAAGGGACGCAACTAATGAAAAACTGTTTTTT. Translated: CASKRDATNEKLFF. The V call is TRBV19, the J call TRBJ1-4, with a possible D match to TRBD1 (5 bases). The CDR3 has 14 residues. The V gene lost 7 bases and the J gene lost 0 bases, with 9 bases spanning the gap. The germline V gene has CDR1 LNHDA and CDR2 SQIVND (reference sequence).

J is TRBJ2-3 and V is TRBV11-3; 8 nucleotides agree with TRBD2. The CDR3 sequence is 15 residues long. The germline gives CDR1 SGHNT, CDR2 YENEEA. V lost 1 base to trimming and J lost 5 bases; unmatched junction nucleotides: 5. CDR3 coding DNA: TGTGCCAGCAGCTTAGCTCGGGGGGGCCAAGATACGCAGTATTTT. This sequence encodes CASSLARGGQDTQYF.

The rearrangement joins TRBV10-3 to TRBJ2-5; D is undetermined. The V end lost 10 bases, the J end lost 3 bases, and 3 bases lay between the germline ends. Germline V gene lookup returns CDR1 ENHRY and CDR2 SYGVKD. This CDR3 region has 9 residues. The CDR3 here is CARKETQYF. CDR3 DNA sequence: TGTGCCAGGAAAGAGACCCAGTACTTC.

The J gene is TRBJ1-2, the V gene TRBV28; TRBD1 aligns across 9 bases. Germline trimming cut 6 bases from V and 1 base from J; bases unmatched to any gene: 6. Germline values: CDR1 MDHEN, CDR2 SYDVKM. This CDR3 spans 15 amino acids. The CDR3: CASRMPGQGNYGYTF. The CDR3 DNA sequence: TGTGCCAGCAGAATGCCGGGACAGGGTAACTATGGCTACACCTTC.

The chain combines TRBV5-4 with TRBJ1-1; TRBD1 matches at 7 bases. The CDR3 has 17 amino acids. CDR1 and CDR2 (germline): SGHNT, YYREEE (reference sequence). Germline trimming cut 4 bases from V and 3 bases from J; bases unmatched to any gene: 15. The CDR3 nucleotides read TGTGCCAGCAGCCATCCCGACCACAGGGGAGGGGACACTGAAGCTTTCTTT. Its protein product is CASSHPDHRGGDTEAFF. The complete variable domain, with remaining parts taken from reference TRBV5-4 and TRBJ1-1, reads ETGVTQSPTHLIKTRGQQVTLRCSSQSGHNTVSWYQQALGQGPQFIFQYYREEENGRGNFPPRFSGLQFPNYSSELNVNALELDDSALYLCASSHPDHRGGDTEAFFGQGTRLTVV.

The rearrangement joins TRBV5-1 to TRBJ1-3, with a possible D match to TRBD1 (5 bases). This CDR3 is 14 amino acids long. Germline CDR1 is SGHRS and CDR2 is YFSETQ. Trimming took off 3 bases at V and 0 bases at J, with 7 bases between the two ends. The CDR3, as DNA: TGCGCCAGCAGCTCTGGGGGCTCTGGAAACACCATATATTTT. Amino acid sequence: CASSSGGSGNTIYF.

The gene calls are TRBV9 and TRBJ2-5; the match to TRBD2 covers 9 bases. Germline V gives CDR1 SGDLS, CDR2 YYNGEE. The length of the CDR3 is 16 residues. V was clipped by 0 bases and J by 1 base; unmatched bases: 4. CDR3 region: CASSVGLRGGQETQYF. The CDR3 bases are TGTGCCAGCAGCGTAGGTCTGCGGGGGGGCCAAGAGACCCAGTACTTC. Full variable domain (outside the CDR3, taken from reference TRBV9 and TRBJ2-5): DSGVTQTPKHLITATGQRVTLRCSPRSGDLSVYWYQQSLDQGLQFLIQYYNGEERAKGNILERFSAQQFPDLHSELNLSSLELGDSALYFCASSVGLRGGQETQYFGPGTRLLVL.

The chain couples TRBV5-1 to TRBJ2-1; 9 positions agree with TRBD1. The germline CDR1 and CDR2 sequences are SGHRS and YFSETQ. V dropped 0 bases and J dropped 14; count of bases not matched to a gene: 6. The CDR3 runs 13 residues. The CDR3 protein is CASSLDRRDREFF. The DNA of the CDR3 is TGCGCCAGCAGCTTGGATAGGAGGGACAGGGAGTTCTTC.

V and J are TRBV5-1 and TRBJ1-1; D gene unclear. Germline V CDR1 and CDR2: SGHRS, YFSETQ. Trimming left V 4 bases short and J 12 bases short, with 19 bases between. The CDR3 has 13 amino acids. This chain's CDR3 is CASSLTTALKPFF. CDR3 nucleotides: TGCGCCAGCAGCCTCACGACGGCCCTCAAGCCTTTCTTT.

The chain employs TRBV6-1 and TRBJ2-5; weak D call: TRBD2 (6 bases). The assigned J gene may be wrong: the sequence end matches TRBJ2-7 better. CDR3 size: 15 residues. The germline V gene has CDR1 MNHNS and CDR2 SASEGT. In DNA form, the CDR3 reads TGTGCCAGCAGTGAAATGGACTATCCCTCCTACGAGCAGTACTTC. Its translation: CASSEMDYPSYEQYF.

V is TRBV10-3 and J is TRBJ2-5, with 10 bases lining up with TRBD1. V trimming: 6 bases; J trimming: 2 bases; junction bases outside the gene matches: 3. From germline, CDR1 is ENHRY and CDR2 SYGVKD. This CDR3 contains 14 residues. CDR3 amino acids: CAIRGGQGQETQYF. The CDR3 bases are TGTGCCATCAGAGGGGGACAGGGGCAAGAGACCCAGTACTTC.

This chain connects TRBV10-3 to TRBJ2-2; TRBD1 agrees at 8 bases. This CDR3 region has 15 residues. V dropped 6 bases and J dropped 0; count of bases not matched to a gene: 3. Germline V gene lookup returns CDR1 ENHRY and CDR2 SYGVKD. The CDR3 loop is CAIRRTGTNTGELFF. Written as DNA, the CDR3 is TGTGCCATCAGGCGGACAGGGACGAACACCGGGGAGCTGTTTTTT.

This rearrangement joins TRBV5-1 to TRBJ2-5; 9 bases match TRBD1. The ends lost 2 bases at V and 5 bases at J; junction bases unmatched: 10. This CDR3 is built from 16 residues. Germline lookup yields CDR1 SGHRS and CDR2 YFSETQ. The DNA of the CDR3 is TGCGCCAGCAGCTTCAACAGGGGGCCGGCGGGGGAGACCCAGTACTTC. Protein product: CASSFNRGPAGETQYF.